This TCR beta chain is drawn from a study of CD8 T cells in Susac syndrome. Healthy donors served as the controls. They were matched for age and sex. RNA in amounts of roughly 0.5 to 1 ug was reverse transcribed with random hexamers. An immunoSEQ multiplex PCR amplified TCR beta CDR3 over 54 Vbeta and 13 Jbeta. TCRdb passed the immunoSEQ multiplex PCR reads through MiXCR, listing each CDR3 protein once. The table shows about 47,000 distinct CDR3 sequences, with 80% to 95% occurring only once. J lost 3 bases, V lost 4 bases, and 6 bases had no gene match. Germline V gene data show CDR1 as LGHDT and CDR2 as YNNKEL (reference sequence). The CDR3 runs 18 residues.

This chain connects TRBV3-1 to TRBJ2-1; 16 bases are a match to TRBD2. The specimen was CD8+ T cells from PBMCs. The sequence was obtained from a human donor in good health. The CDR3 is CASSLGLAGGKYYNEQFF. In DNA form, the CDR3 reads TGTGCCAGCAGCCTGGGACTAGCGGGAGGGAAATACTACAATGAGCAGTTCTTC.